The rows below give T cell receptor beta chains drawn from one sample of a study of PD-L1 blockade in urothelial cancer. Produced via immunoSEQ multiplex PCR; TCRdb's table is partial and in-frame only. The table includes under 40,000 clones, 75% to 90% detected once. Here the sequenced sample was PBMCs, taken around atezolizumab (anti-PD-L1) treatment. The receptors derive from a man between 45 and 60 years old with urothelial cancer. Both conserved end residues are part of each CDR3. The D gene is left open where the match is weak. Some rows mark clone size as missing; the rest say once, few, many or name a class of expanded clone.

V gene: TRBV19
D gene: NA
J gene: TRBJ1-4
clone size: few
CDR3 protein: CASTAGANNEKLFF
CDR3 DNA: TGTGCCAGTACAGCAGGGGCGAATAATGAAAAACTGTTTTTT

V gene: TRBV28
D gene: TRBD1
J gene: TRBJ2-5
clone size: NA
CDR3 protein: CASSFPRTGQETQYF
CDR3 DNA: TGTGCCAGCAGTTTCCCGAGGACAGGGCAAGAGACCCAGTACTTC

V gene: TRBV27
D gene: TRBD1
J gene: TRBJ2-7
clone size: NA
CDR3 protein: CASRSLGSGGHEQYF
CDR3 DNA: TGTGCCAGCAGGAGTTTAGGCTCAGGGGGCCACGAGCAGTACTTC

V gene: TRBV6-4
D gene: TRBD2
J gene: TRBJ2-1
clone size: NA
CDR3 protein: CASSLAGGDEQFF
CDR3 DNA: TGTGCCAGCAGTTTAGCGGGAGGAGATGAGCAGTTCTTC

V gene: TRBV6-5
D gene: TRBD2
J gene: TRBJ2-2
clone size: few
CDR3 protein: CASTRTSGRAGELFF
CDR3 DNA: TGTGCCAGCACGAGGACTAGCGGGAGGGCCGGGGAGCTGTTTTTT

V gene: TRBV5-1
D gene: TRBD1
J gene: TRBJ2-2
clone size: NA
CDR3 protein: CASSSYRGLGDGELFF
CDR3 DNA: TGCGCCAGCAGCTCCTACAGGGGGCTGGGGGACGGGGAGCTGTTTTTT

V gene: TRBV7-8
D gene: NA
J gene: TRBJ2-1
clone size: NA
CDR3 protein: CASSSTGTSLIFGGEQFF
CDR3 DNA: TGTGCCAGCAGCTCAACGGGGACTTCACTTATATTCGGGGGTGAGCAGTTCTTC

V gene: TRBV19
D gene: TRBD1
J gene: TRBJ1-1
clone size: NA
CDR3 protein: CASSMGQSRMNTEAFF
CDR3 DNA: TGTGCCAGTAGCATGGGACAGTCAAGAATGAACACTGAAGCTTTCTTT

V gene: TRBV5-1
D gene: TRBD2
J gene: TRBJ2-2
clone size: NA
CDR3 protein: CASSLPLSGSTNTGELFF
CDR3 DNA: TGCGCCAGCAGCTTGCCGTTAAGCGGGAGCACGAACACCGGGGAGCTGTTTTTT

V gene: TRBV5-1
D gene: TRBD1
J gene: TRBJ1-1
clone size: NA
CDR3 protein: CASSSRTGENTEAFF
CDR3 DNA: TGCGCCAGCAGCTCGAGGACAGGGGAGAACACTGAAGCTTTCTTT

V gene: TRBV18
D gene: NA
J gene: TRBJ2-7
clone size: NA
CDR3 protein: CASSLTNSYEQYF
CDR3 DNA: TGTGCCAGCTCACTGACTAACTCCTACGAGCAGTACTTC

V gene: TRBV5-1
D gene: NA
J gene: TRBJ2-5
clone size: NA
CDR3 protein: CASSLEAGRETQYF
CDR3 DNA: TGCGCCAGCAGCTTGGAGGCAGGGAGGGAGACCCAGTACTTC

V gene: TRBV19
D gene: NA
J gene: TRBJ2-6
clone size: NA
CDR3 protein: CASSIGGSGPSRANVLTF
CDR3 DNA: TGTGCCAGTAGTATAGGGGGTAGCGGACCTTCTAGGGCCAACGTCCTGACTTTC

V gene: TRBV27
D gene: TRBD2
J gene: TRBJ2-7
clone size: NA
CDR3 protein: CASSPRTSSFSYEQYF
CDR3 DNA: TGTGCCAGCAGTCCGAGGACTAGCTCATTCTCCTACGAGCAGTACTTC

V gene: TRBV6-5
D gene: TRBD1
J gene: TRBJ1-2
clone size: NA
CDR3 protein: CASRPGQNYGYTF
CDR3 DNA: TGTGCCAGCAGGCCGGGACAGAACTATGGCTACACCTTC

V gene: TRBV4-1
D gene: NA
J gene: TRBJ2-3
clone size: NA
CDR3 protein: CASSLKGDWTDTQYF
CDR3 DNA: TGCGCCAGCAGCCTTAAAGGGGATTGGACAGATACGCAGTATTTT

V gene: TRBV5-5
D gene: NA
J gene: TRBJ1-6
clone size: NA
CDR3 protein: CASSLLGLNSPLHF
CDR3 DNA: TGTGCCAGCAGCTTGCTGGGGCTAAATTCACCCCTCCACTTT

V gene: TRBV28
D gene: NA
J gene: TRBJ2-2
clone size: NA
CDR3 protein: CASSLSQNTGELFF
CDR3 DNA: TGTGCCAGCAGTTTATCCCAGAACACCGGGGAGCTGTTTTTT

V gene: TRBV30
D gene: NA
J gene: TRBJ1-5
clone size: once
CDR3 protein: CAWTGLDGGLNQPQHF
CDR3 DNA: TGTGCCTGGACCGGTCTCGATGGAGGGTTGAATCAGCCCCAGCATTTT

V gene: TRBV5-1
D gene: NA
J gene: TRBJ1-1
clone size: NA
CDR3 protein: CASSVGHGGTEAFF
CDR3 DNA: TGCGCCAGCAGCGTGGGACACGGGGGGACTGAAGCTTTCTTT

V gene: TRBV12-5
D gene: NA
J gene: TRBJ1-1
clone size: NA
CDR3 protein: CASGSWGGTEAFF
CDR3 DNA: TGTGCTAGTGGTTCCTGGGGGGGGACTGAAGCTTTCTTT

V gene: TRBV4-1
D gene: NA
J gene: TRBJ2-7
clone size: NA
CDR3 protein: CASSHRSGGYEQYF
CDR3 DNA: TGCGCCAGCAGCCATCGTTCCGGGGGCTACGAGCAGTACTTC

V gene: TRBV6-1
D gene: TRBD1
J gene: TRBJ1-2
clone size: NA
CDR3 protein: CASRTGGDYGYTF
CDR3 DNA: TGTGCCAGCAGAACAGGGGGAGACTATGGCTACACCTTC

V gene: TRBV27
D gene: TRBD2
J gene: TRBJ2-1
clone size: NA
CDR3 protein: CASSLSAGAYNEQFF
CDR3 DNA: TGTGCCAGCAGTTTATCGGCGGGAGCCTACAATGAGCAGTTCTTC

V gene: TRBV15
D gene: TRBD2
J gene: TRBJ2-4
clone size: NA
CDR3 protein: CATSREGGTSGRNIQYF
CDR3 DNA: TGTGCCACCAGCAGAGAAGGTGGGACTAGCGGGAGAAACATTCAGTACTTC

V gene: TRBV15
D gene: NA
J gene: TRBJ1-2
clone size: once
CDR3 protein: CATSRAGGRDMNGYTF
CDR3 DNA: TGTGCCACCAGCCGAGCAGGCGGCAGGGATATGAATGGCTACACCTTC

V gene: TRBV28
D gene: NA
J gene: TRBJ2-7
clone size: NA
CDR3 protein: CASKDSYTGQYF
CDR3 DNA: TGTGCCAGCAAGGACAGTTATACGGGGCAGTACTTC

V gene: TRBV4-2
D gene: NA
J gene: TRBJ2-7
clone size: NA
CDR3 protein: CASSQVGQRASSYEQYF
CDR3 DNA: TGTGCCAGCAGCCAAGTGGGCCAACGCGCCTCCTCCTACGAGCAGTACTTC

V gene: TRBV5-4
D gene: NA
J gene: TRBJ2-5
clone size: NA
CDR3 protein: CASSLTGGAGETQYF
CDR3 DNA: TGTGCCAGCAGCTTGACAGGGGGGGCCGGGGAGACCCAGTACTTC

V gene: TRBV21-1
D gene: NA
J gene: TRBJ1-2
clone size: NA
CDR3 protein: CASARGQSNYGYTF
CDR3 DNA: TGTGCCAGCGCACGGGGTCAGTCGAACTATGGCTACACCTTC

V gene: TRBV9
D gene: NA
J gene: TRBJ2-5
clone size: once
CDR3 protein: CASSVEGAGETQYF
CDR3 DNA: TGTGCCAGCAGCGTGGAAGGGGCGGGGGAGACCCAGTACTTC

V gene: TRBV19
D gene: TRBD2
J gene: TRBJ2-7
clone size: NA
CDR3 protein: CASSSGLASYEQYF
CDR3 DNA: TGTGCCAGTAGTTCGGGACTAGCGTCCTACGAGCAGTACTTC

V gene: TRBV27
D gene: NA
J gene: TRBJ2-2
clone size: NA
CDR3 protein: CASSPAWQGFTGELFF
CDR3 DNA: TGTGCCAGCAGTCCAGCGTGGCAGGGGTTCACCGGGGAGCTGTTTTTT

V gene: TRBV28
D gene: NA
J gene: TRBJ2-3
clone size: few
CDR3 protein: CASPPTQGWGTDTQYF
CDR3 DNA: TGTGCCAGCCCCCCCACGCAGGGGTGGGGCACAGATACGCAGTATTTT

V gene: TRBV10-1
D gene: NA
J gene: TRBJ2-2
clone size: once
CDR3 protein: CASSLAAATGELFF
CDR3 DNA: TGCGCCAGCAGCCTCGCGGCGGCAACCGGGGAGCTGTTTTTT

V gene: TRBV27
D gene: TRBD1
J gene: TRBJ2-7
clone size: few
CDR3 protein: CASKIRGSTYEQYF
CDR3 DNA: TGTGCCAGCAAAATCAGGGGGTCCACCTACGAGCAGTACTTC

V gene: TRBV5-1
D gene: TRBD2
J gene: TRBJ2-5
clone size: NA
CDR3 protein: CASRTSGESWGETQYF
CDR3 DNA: TGCGCCAGCAGGACTAGCGGGGAAAGCTGGGGAGAGACCCAGTACTTC

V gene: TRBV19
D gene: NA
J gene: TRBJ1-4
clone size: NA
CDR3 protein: CASSTHGVGEKLFF
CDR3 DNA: TGTGCCAGTAGTACCCACGGGGTCGGAGAAAAACTGTTTTTT

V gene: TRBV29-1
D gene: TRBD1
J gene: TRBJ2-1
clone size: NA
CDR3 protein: CSVRTGGNEQFF
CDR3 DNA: TGCAGCGTACGGACAGGGGGCAATGAGCAGTTCTTC

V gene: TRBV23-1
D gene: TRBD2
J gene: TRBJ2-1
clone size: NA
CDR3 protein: CASSQSTPSGRSYNEQFF
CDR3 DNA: TGCGCCAGCAGTCAATCCACCCCTAGCGGACGCTCCTACAATGAGCAGTTCTTC

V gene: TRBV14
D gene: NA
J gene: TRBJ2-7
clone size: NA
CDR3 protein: CASSQMGGYEQYF
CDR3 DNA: TGTGCCAGCAGCCAAATGGGGGGCTACGAGCAGTACTTC

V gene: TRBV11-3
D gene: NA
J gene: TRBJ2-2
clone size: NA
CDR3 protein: CASSLDRGTGELFF
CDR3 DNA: TGTGCCAGCAGCTTAGATCGCGGCACCGGGGAGCTGTTTTTT

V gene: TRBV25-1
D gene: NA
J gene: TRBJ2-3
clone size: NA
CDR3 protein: CASSGPSTRSGADTQYF
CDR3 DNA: TGTGCCAGCAGTGGTCCCTCAACTAGGTCGGGGGCAGATACGCAGTATTTT

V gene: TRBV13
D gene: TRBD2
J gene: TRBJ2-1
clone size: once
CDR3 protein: CASSTLGAGGSYNEQFF
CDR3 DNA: TGTGCCAGCAGCACCCTAGGAGCGGGGGGCTCCTACAATGAGCAGTTCTTC

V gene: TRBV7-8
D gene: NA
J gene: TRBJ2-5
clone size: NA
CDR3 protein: CASSSQETQYF
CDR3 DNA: TGTGCCAGCAGCTCACAAGAGACCCAGTACTTC